This T cell receptor (beta chain) is from a study of control samples from healthy donors and cancer patients. This CDR3 spans 15 amino acids. Germline V gene sequence: CDR1 SEHNR, CDR2 FQNEAQ (reference sequence). Trimming pared 5 bases from V and 0 bases from J, leaving 14 bases between. Data came from immunoSEQ multiplex PCR; TCRdb stores just in-frame clones and leaves some out. The sample contains 100,000 or so clones, roughly 91% of which appear only once. Input material: blood. This TCR was recovered from a young man in good health. This rearrangement joins TRBV7-9 to TRBJ2-7; D tentatively fits TRBD1 or TRBD2 (5 bases each). DNA for the CDR3: TGTGCCAGCAGCCACGTGGGGACCAGCTCCTACGAGCAGTACTTC. Encoded protein: CASSHVGTSSYEQYF.